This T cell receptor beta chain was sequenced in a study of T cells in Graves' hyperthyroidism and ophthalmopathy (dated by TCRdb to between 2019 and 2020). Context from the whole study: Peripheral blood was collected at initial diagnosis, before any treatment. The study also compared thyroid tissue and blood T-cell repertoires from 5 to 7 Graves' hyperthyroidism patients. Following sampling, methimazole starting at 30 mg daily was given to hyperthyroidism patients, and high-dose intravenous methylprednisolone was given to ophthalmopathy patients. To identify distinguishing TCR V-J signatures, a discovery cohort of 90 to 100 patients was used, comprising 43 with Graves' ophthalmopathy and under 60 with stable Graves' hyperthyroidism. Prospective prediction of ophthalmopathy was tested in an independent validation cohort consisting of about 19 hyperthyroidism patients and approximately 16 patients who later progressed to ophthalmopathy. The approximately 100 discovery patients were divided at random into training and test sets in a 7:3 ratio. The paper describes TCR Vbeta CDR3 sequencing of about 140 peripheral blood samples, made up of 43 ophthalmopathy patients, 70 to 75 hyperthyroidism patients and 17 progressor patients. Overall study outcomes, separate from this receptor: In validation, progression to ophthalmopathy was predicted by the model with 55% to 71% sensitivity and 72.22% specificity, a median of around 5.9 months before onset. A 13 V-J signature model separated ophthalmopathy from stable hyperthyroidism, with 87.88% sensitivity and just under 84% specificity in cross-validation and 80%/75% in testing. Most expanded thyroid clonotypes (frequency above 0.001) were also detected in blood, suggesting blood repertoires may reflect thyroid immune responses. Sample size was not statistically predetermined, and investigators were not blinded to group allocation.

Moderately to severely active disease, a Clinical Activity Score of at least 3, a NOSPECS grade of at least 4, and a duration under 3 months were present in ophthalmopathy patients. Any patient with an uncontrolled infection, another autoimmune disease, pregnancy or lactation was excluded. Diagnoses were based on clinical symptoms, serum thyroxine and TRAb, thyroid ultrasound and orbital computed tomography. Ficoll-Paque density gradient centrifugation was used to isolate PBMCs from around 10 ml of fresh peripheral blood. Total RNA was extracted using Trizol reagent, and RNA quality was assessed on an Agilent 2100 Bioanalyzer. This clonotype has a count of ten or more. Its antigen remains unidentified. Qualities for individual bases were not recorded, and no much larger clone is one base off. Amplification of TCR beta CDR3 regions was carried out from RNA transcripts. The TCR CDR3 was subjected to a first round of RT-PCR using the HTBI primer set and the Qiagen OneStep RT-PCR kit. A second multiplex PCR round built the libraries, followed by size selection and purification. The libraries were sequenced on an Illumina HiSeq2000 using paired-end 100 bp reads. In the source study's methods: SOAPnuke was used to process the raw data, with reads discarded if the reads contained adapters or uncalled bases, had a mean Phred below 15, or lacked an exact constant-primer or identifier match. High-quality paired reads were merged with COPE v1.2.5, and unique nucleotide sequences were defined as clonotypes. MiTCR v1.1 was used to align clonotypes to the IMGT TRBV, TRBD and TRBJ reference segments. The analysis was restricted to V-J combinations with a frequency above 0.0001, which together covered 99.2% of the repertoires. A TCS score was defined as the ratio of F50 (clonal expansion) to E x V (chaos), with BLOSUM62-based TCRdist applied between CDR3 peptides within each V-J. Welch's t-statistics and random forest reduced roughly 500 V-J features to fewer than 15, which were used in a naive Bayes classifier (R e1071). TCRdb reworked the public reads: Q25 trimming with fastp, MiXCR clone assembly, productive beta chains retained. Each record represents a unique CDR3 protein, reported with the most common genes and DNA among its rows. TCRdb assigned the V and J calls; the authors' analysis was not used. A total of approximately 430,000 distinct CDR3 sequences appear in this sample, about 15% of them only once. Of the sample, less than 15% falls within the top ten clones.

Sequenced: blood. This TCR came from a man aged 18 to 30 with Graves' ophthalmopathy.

The sequenced DNA is TGTGCCAGCAGTCCGGACAGGGTTAATGGCAATCAGCCCCAGCATTTT. The translation is CASSPDRVNGNQPQHF. The chain is encoded by TRBV12-3 or TRBV12-4 joined to TRBJ1-5, with 8 central nucleotides matching TRBD1. Trimming accounts for 5 bases at V and 2 bases at J, while the number of junction bases matched to no gene is 8. Including the terminal cysteine and phenylalanine, the CDR3 comprises 16 residues. The kept DNA is CDR3 alone, 48 bases in frame from the first base.